This is a list of T cell receptor beta chains from one sample in a study of T cells after somatic rescue of genetic block. Generated by immunoSEQ multiplex PCR, the TCRdb table keeps only in-frame clones and is missing some. The sample contains 70,000 to 85,000 clones, roughly 90% of which appear only once. The sequencing input was peripheral blood mononuclear cells (PBMCs). The receptors shown here come from a man aged 30 to 45. The CDR3 runs from the conserved cysteine through the conserved F or W. D genes are given only for firm matches. Only part of the rows carry a size: once, few, many, or a class if the clone is expanded.

clone_size d_call j_call v_call cdr3_nt cdr3_aa
once - TRBJ1-6 TRBV30 TGTGCCTGGGAACTAAGGGCATCTTCACCCCTCCACTTT CAWELRASSPLHF
- - TRBJ1-1 TRBV6-1 TGTGCCAGCAGTGTTCGAGGGGCTGCAAACACTGAAGCTTTCTTT CASSVRGAANTEAFF
- TRBD1 TRBJ1-1 TRBV5-1 TGCGCCAGCAGCAGGACGACAGGGCCAAACACTGAAGCTTTCTTT CASSRTTGPNTEAFF
- - TRBJ2-3 TRBV28 TGTGCCAGCAGTCCGATAGGCGGGGGACAGGGCACAGATACGCAGTATTTT CASSPIGGGQGTDTQYF
- - TRBJ2-1 TRBV19 TGTGCCAGTAGTATTTTTAGGATCCGAGGTAGAGATGAGCAGTTCTTC CASSIFRIRGRDEQFF
- - TRBJ2-3 TRBV7-9 TGTGCCAGCAGTCCTGGGCCGGAGCAGTATTTT CASSPGPEQYF
- - TRBJ1-2 TRBV30 TGTGCCTCTGGAACGGCAGAGGGCTACACCTTC CASGTAEGYTF
- TRBD2 TRBJ2-2 TRBV14 TGTGCCAGCAGCCACGGACTAGCGGGGGCCGCCAAGCTGTTTTTT CASSHGLAGAAKLFF
- - TRBJ1-4 TRBV7-9 TGTGCCAGCAGCTTAGATGGTACGGGGGTTGGAGAAAAACTGTTTTTT CASSLDGTGVGEKLFF
- - TRBJ2-7 TRBV12-5 TGTGCTAGTGGTTTGAACGCCCCCTACGAGCAGTACTTC CASGLNAPYEQYF
- TRBD2 TRBJ2-3 TRBV5-1 TGCGCCAGCAGCTTGGTGAGCGGGGGCAGCACAGATACGCAGTATTTT CASSLVSGGSTDTQYF
- - TRBJ1-1 TRBV20-1 TGCAGTGCTAGGGATTACACTGAAGCTTTCTTT CSARDYTEAFF
- TRBD2 TRBJ2-3 TRBV11-3 TGTGCCAGCAGCGCTCATAGCGGGAGGGCAAGGAATACGCAGTATTTT CASSAHSGRARNTQYF
- TRBD2 TRBJ2-6 TRBV2 TGTGCCAGCAGTCTGACTAGCGGTAGCTCTGGGGCCAACGTCCTGACTTTC CASSLTSGSSGANVLTF
once - TRBJ1-5 TRBV27 TGTGCCAGCAGGATCGTGGGGGTGGGCAATCAGCCCCAGCATTTT CASRIVGVGNQPQHF
once - TRBJ2-3 TRBV9 TGTGCCAGCAGCGCCCCGGGACCGTCAGATACGCAGTATTTT CASSAPGPSDTQYF
- - TRBJ1-3 TRBV7-9 TGTGCCAGCAGCCACAGCGCGGGGAACGAGTACTCTGGAAACACCATATATTTT CASSHSAGNEYSGNTIYF
- - TRBJ2-5 TRBV5-5 TGTGCCAGCAGCGGCCCCCAAGAGACCCAGTACTTC CASSGPQETQYF
- TRBD2 TRBJ2-1 TRBV28 TGTGCCAGCAGGTGGGTAGCGGGACGAAATGAGCAGTTCTTC CASRWVAGRNEQFF
- - TRBJ2-7 TRBV7-9 TGTGCCAGCAGCTCGATGGGGGGCGGCGAGCAGTACTTC CASSSMGGGEQYF
once - TRBJ2-6 TRBV7-9 TGTGCCAGCAGCTTGTTACGCCGCTCTGGGGCCAACGTCCTGACTTTC CASSLLRRSGANVLTF
- - TRBJ2-7 TRBV5-1 TGCGCCAGCAGGTCACAGGTTTCCTACGAGCAGTACTTC CASRSQVSYEQYF
- - TRBJ2-7 TRBV5-5 TGTGCCAGCAGCTTGGTAGTTAGGGCGGGCGAGCAGTACTTC CASSLVVRAGEQYF
- - TRBJ2-5 TRBV11-2 TGTGCCAGCAGCCAGAGGGGTGGAGGCCAGGGAGAGACCCAGTACTTC CASSQRGGGQGETQYF
once TRBD2 TRBJ2-5 TRBV7-9 TGTGCCAGCAGCTTAGTAGCGGGAGATGGAAAGACCCAGTACTTC CASSLVAGDGKTQYF
- TRBD1 TRBJ1-1 TRBV4-2 TGTGCCAGCAGCCAAGAGCTGACAGGGGGCGCCGGAAGTGAAGCTTTCTTT CASSQELTGGAGSEAFF
- - TRBJ1-3 TRBV2 TGTGCCAGCAGTGAGTGGCAATACTCTGGAAACACCATATATTTT CASSEWQYSGNTIYF
- - TRBJ1-1 TRBV5-1 TGCGCCAGCAGAAGTGGCGGGGCAGACACTGAAGCTTTCTTT CASRSGGADTEAFF
- - TRBJ1-5 TRBV19 TGTGCCAGTAGGTGGACAGTTCACCAGCCCCAGCATTTT CASRWTVHQPQHF
- - TRBJ2-7 TRBV5-6 TGTGCCAGCAGTCTGGACGGCTCCTACGAGCAGTACTTC CASSLDGSYEQYF
- TRBD2 TRBJ2-7 TRBV15 TGTGCCACCAGCAGGGGAGAGCCCGGACTAGCGGGGTCCTCCTACGAGCAGTACTTC CATSRGEPGLAGSSYEQYF
- TRBD1 TRBJ1-6 TRBV5-5 TGTGCCAGCAGCCCTACAGGGGACTCACCCCTCCACTTT CASSPTGDSPLHF
- - TRBJ1-1 TRBV5-5 TGTGCCAGCAGCTTGAGGCGGTTATGGGGAACTGAAGCTTTCTTT CASSLRRLWGTEAFF
- - TRBJ2-7 TRBV11-2 TGTGCCACCACGACAGGCGTCTCCTACGAGCAGTACTTC CATTTGVSYEQYF